This T cell receptor beta chain was documented in a study of regulatory T cells in long-lasting Graves disease. This CDR3 is 17 amino acids long. Germline CDR1 SGHVS, CDR2 FNYEAQ. General study findings and limits: New patients shared about a thousand public clonotypes, fewer than the approximately 2,500 shared by persistent patients.

Construction of TCR beta libraries relied on iRepertoire HTBI primers and on Arm-PCR targeting CDR3 regions. TCRdb redid the calling of the multiplex PCR reads with MiXCR, one entry per CDR3 protein. The sample holds roughly 500,000 distinct CDR3 sequences, around an eighth seen once. Turning to this clonotype: Its antigen is currently unknown.

The time point was: newly diagnosed GD, antithyroid drugs for less than 3 months. The TCR library used RNA extracted from PBMCs. Tubes containing EDTA received roughly 10 milliliters of drawn peripheral blood. These data are also associated with another study on T cells in Graves' hyperthyroidism and ophthalmopathy. From that study: When the TCR CDR3 underwent first-round RT-PCR, the HTBI primer set was used. The model anticipated ophthalmopathy a median about six months pre-onset.

This TCR was sampled from a man aged 25-45 years with Graves disease. The sequences come from peripheral blood mononuclear cells (PBMCs), collected at new diagnosis, from a patient treated with antithyroid drugs. The chain joins TRBV7-6 to TRBJ2-4; D not certain. The J call may not be correct, given that the DNA end is closer to TRBJ2-6. CDR3 bases: TGTGCCAGCAGCTTAGAAGGGCTAGGTTTCGGGGCCAACGTCCTGACTTTC. Residues: CASSLEGLGFGANVLTF.